This TCR beta chain comes out of a study of metastatic and nonmetastatic thyroid tumors. Study-wide background: Peripheral blood and tumor or nodule samples from malignant and benign thyroid patients were compared.

TCRdb called clones again from the PCR reads with MiXCR. The table lists roughly 13,000 clones, roughly 29% of them singletons. All patients were untreated before thyroid surgery. Trimming cost V 4 bases and J 6 bases; bases outside gene matches: 11. This CDR3 contains 17 residues. Germline values: CDR1 LGHNA, CDR2 YNFKEQ. The chain links TRBV4-2 to TRBJ2-3; 12 bases align to TRBD2. Sequencing was performed on tumor tissue. The sequence came from a female donor with papillary thyroid cancer or a benign thyroid nodule (not recorded which). Some clones in this sample may be carry-over from other donors' samples. The CDR3 loop is CASSRGQTSGGGDTQYF. As DNA, the CDR3 is TGTGCCAGCAGCCGCGGCCAGACTAGCGGGGGAGGGGATACGCAGTATTTT.